This entry is about one TCR beta chain. Its target is not known. This sample is part of a study of T cell responses to AZD1222 COVID-19 vaccine. As for the study in general: Pooling covered second doses at about 4 or about 12 weeks.

TCRdb's table, derived via immunoSEQ multiplex PCR, lists solely in-frame clones and lacks some. The sample records some 100,000 clones, nearly 95% being singletons. Study outcomes and limitations: Unmutated regions of variants are reportedly targeted by nearly half of spike-specific TCRs.

The sequence derives from an adult in good health. This specimen was peripheral blood, taken on day 0 of AZD1222 vaccination.

Here the CDR3 DNA reads TGTGCCAGCAGCTTCGGGGGGTTCGATGGCTACACCTTC. Residues: CASSFGGFDGYTF. V usage is TRBV11-1 and J usage is TRBJ1-2, with D possibly being TRBD1 (5 bases). The V gene's germline CDR1 is SGHAT and CDR2 FQDESV (reference sequence). V dropped 3 bases and J dropped 6 bases, with 11 bases sitting between them. This CDR3 has 13 amino acids. The variable domain in full, completed from reference TRBV11-1 and TRBJ1-2, reads EAEVAQSPRYKITEKSQAVAFWCDPISGHATLYWYRQILGQGPELLVQFQDESVVDDSQLPKDRFSAERLKGVDSTLKIQPAELGDSAMYLCASSFGGFDGYTFGSGTRLTVV.